This T cell receptor beta chain was recorded in a study of shared clonotypes between healthy human individuals. Points from the study as a whole: Clonotypes shared by all four donors outscored non-shared clonotypes in generation probability.

Note on this clone: Its cognate antigen is unknown.

CDR3 length equals 17 residues. The V and J ends lost 1 base and 2 bases respectively, with 18 bases between them. The germline gives CDR1 SGHRS, CDR2 YFSETQ. Using 200 ng DNA, some 30,000 T cell genomes, the sorted-subset replicate PCRs were run. As originally analysed: From ImmunoSEQ came sequences covering only the junction and carrying no quality scores, so filtering differed. Assay used: immunoSEQ multiplex PCR; TCRdb lists only in-frame clones, some missing. The D gene and trimming were derived from the DNA, and the V and J assignments and clone size from that table. The table lists a few million clones, 80% to 95% of them singletons.

The TCR originated in a man aged 18 to 35 in good health. Some clones in this sample may be carry-over from other donors' samples. What was sequenced was naive CD4+ T cells from PBMCs. Subset here: CD45RA+ positively selected. The chain couples TRBV5-1 to TRBJ2-5; D uncertain. The CDR3 region is CASSLSGGDSGQETQYF. The CDR3 DNA sequence: TGCGCCAGCAGCTTGTCGGGCGGCGACTCGGGTCAAGAGACCCAGTACTTC.